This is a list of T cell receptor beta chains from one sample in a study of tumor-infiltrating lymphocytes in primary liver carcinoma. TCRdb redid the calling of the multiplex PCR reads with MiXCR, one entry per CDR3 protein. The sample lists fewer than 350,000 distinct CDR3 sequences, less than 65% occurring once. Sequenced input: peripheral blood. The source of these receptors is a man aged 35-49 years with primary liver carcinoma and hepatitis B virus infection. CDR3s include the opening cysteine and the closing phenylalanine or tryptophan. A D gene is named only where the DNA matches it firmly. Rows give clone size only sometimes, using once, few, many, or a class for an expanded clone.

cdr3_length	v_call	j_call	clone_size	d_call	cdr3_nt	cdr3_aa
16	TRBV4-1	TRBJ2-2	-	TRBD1	TGCGCCAACAACAATCTGGACAGGTGGTTAACCGGGGAGCTGTTTTTT	CANNNLDRWLTGELFF
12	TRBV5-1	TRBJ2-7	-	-	TGCGCCAGCAGCTTGACAGGGAGCGAGCAGTACTTC	CASSLTGSEQYF
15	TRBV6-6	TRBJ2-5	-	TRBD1	TGTGCCAGCAGTTGGTGGACAGGGGTGCAAGAGACCCAGTACTTC	CASSWWTGVQETQYF
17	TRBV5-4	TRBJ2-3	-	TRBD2	TGTGTCAGCAGCATGGAGGGACTAGCGGGAGGGACAGATACGCAGTATTTT	CVSSMEGLAGGTDTQYF
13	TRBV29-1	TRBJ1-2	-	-	TGCAGCGTTGAAGACTCCCCAAACGGTGGCTACATCTTC	CSVEDSPNGGYIF
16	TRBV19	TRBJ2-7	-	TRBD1	TGTGCCAGTAGTATCGGGACAGGACAGTCTTACTACGAGCAGTACTTC	CASSIGTGQSYYEQYF
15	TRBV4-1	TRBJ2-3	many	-	TGCGCCAGCAGCCAAGTCGCGGGCGTCACAGATACGCAGTATTTT	CASSQVAGVTDTQYF
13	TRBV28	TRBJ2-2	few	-	TGTGCCAGTGACGGACAGACCACCGGGGAGCTGTTTTTT	CASDGQTTGELFF
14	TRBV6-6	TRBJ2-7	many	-	TGTGCCAGCAGAGAACCGGGACAAGACTACGAGCAGTACTTC	CASREPGQDYEQYF
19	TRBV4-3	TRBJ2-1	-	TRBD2	TGCGCCAGCAGCCAAGATGGCGGCTTTAGAGCGGGGGGCCGCAATGAGCAGTTCTTC	CASSQDGGFRAGGRNEQFF
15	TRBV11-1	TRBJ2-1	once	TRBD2	TGTGCCAGCAGTCTCGAGGGAGGGACCTACGATGAGCAGTTCTTC	CASSLEGGTYDEQFF
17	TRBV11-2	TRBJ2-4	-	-	TGTGTCAGCAGCTTAGAATGCGGCGGTCTAGCCAAAAACATTCAGTACTTC	CVSSLECGGLAKNIQYF
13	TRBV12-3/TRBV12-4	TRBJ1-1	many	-	TGTGCCAGCAGTCCTACTAGCGGGGCAGAAGCTTTCTTT	CASSPTSGAEAFF
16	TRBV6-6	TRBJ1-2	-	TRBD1	TGTGCCAGCAGACCACCGGGACAGGGGGCGTATTATGGCTACACCTTC	CASRPPGQGAYYGYTF
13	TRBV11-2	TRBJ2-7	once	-	TGTGCCAGCAGCTTATGCAATGACTACGAGCAGTACTTC	CASSLCNDYEQYF
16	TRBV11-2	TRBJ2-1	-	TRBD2	TGTGCCAGCAGCACCGTAGCGGGAGCCTCTTGCAATGAGCAGTTCTTC	CASSTVAGASCNEQFF
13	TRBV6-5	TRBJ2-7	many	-	TGTGCCAGCAGTTACATCTCGGGGCACGAGCAGTACTTC	CASSYISGHEQYF
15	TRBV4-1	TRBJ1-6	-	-	TGCGCCAGCAGCCAAGATTTACAGGAATATTCACCCCTCCACTTT	CASSQDLQEYSPLHF
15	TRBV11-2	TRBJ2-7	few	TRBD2	TGTGCCAGCAGCCCTACTAGCGGGAGCTTTTACGAGCAGTACTTC	CASSPTSGSFYEQYF
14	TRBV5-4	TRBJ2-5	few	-	TGTGCCAGCAGCCCTCAATCGACTCAAGAGACCCAGTACTTC	CASSPQSTQETQYF
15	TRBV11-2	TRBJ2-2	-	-	TGTGCAAGCAGCTTAGCTGGCCAGGTCACCGGAGAGCTGTTTTTT	CASSLAGQVTGELFF
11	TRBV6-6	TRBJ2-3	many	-	TGTGCCAGCAGTTACTCAGATACGCAGTATTTT	CASSYSDTQYF
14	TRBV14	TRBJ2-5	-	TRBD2	TGTGCCAGCAGCTTAAGCGGGAGGGCGAAGACCCAGTACTTC	CASSLSGRAKTQYF
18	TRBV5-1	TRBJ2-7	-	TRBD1	TGCGCCAGCAGCCGGGAATGGACAGGGGGCAAAATTACCTACGAGCAATACTTC	CASSREWTGGKITYEQYF
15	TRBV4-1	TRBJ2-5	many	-	TGCGCCAGCAGCCAAGTGGGGGAGACCCAAGAGACCCAGTACTTC	CASSQVGETQETQYF
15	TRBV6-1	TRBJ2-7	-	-	TGTGCCAGCAGTGAATTCTGGCGGAGGGACCACGAGCAGTACTTC	CASSEFWRRDHEQYF
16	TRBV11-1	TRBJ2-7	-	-	TGTGCTAGCAGCCCGTTTCCCACAAAGAGATCCTACGAGCAGTACTTC	CASSPFPTKRSYEQYF
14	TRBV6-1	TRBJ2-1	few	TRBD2	TGTGCCAGCATTAGACTAGCGGGAGCAGATGAGCAGTTCTTC	CASIRLAGADEQFF
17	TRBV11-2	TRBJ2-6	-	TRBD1	TGTGCCAGTCTAGGTGGGACAGGTATCTCTGGGGCCAACGTCCTGACTTTC	CASLGGTGISGANVLTF
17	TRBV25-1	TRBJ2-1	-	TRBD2	TGTGCCAGCAGCACCTCAGGACTAGCGGGAGTCGATGATGAGCAGTTCTTC	CASSTSGLAGVDDEQFF
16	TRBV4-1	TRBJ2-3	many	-	TGCGCCAGCAGCCAAGATTCGGGAGTCCCCCCAGATACGCAGTATTTT	CASSQDSGVPPDTQYF
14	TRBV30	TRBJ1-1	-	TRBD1	TGTGCCTGGAGTGCCCACGACAGGGACACTGAAGCTTTCTTT	CAWSAHDRDTEAFF